The 21 T cell receptor beta chains given below trace back to one sample, sequenced in a study of tumor and adjacent non-tumor tissue in lung cancer listed by TCRdb under 2018. The library was obtained by multiplex PCR. These reads were obtained on an Illumina HiSeq 2500. TCRbeta libraries were constructed through three rounds of nested PCR with primers (Table S4) according to protocols modified from ARM-PCR. TCRdb ran its own pipeline on the public reads, namely fastp trimming at Q25 and MiXCR clone calling, and kept in-frame beta chains. Records with the same CDR3 protein are collapsed into one entry carrying the most frequent genes and DNA. Across this sample there are roughly 67,000 distinct CDR3 sequences, with 60% seen only once. Jointly, the top ten make up just over 20% of the sample. Bulk unsorted tissue served as the source for RNA extraction, and RNA quality was assessed using a NanoDrop ND-1000 and an Agilent 2100.

The material sequenced was lung tumor tissue. The receptors were gathered from a man aged 45 to 65 with non-small cell lung cancer.

The chain uses TRBV20-1 and TRBJ2-7; D not certain. Germline CDR1 DFQATT, CDR2 SNEGSKA (reference sequence). Between the trimmed V and J ends, which lost 0 bases and 5 bases, there was a span of 20 bases. The CDR3 runs 16 residues. The chain's CDR3 is CSARDWSAGLDHEQYF. Written as DNA, the CDR3 is TGCAGTGCTAGAGATTGGTCGGCAGGCCTCGACCACGAGCAGTACTTC.

Regarding this clonotype: The junction and the germline gene differ at one end; a read error may be behind it. The chain employs TRBV10-2 and TRBJ2-3; maybe TRBD1 (5 bases). CDR3 length: 15 residues. CDR1 and CDR2 from the germline V gene are WSHSY and SAAADI. The CDR3, as DNA: TGCGTCAGCAGTGCGACAAGGGGCTACGCAGATACGCAGTATTTT. It translates to CVSSATRGYADTQYF.

As concerns this clonotype: An end of the junction differs from the germline gene, which may be a read error. The chain is built from TRBV11-2 and TRBJ2-3; TRBD2 matches at 8 bases. Germline V gene lookup returns CDR1 SGHAT and CDR2 FQNNGV. The CDR3 covers 18 residues. CDR3 sequence reads: CSSSLVSSGEISTDTQYF. CDR3 in DNA: TGTTCCAGCAGCTTGGTCAGTAGCGGGGAGATAAGCACAGATACGCAGTATTTT.

Regarding this clonotype: Sequence at one end of the junction differs from germline and may be a read error. The chain joins TRBV28 to TRBJ1-5, with TRBD1 as a possible D gene (5 bases). CDR3 size: 13 residues. Germline V gene data show CDR1 as MDHEN and CDR2 as SYDVKM. The CDR3 DNA sequence: TGCGCCAGCAGTTCCAGGGTTAATCAGCCCCAGCATTTT. It specifies CASSSRVNQPQHF.

This clonotype was counted a few times. The chain carries TRBV24-1 and TRBJ2-2; 10 positions agree with TRBD1. Germline CDR1 and CDR2: KGHDR and SFDVKD. This CDR3 has 16 residues. V was clipped by 7 bases and J by 5 bases; unmatched bases: 9. DNA of the CDR3: TGTGCCACCAGGGCGACAGGGGGCCGTTTTACCGGGGAGCTGTTTTTT. It is translated as CATRATGGRFTGELFF.

This clonotype appeared a single time. CDR3 in DNA: TGCGCCAGCAGCTGGGAGAGCGGAGGTTACCAAGAGACCCAGTACTTC. Its translation is CASSWESGGYQETQYF. The chain recombines TRBV5-1 with TRBJ2-5, with D tentatively TRBD2 (5 bases). Per the germline V gene, CDR1 is SGHRS and CDR2 is YFSETQ. Between the trimmed V and J ends, which lost 3 bases and 0 bases, there was a span of 15 bases. The CDR3 length is 16 residues. Drawing the rest from reference TRBV5-1 and TRBJ2-5, the complete variable domain is KAGVTQTPRYLIKTRGQQVTLSCSPISGHRSVSWYQQTPGQGLQFLFEYFSETQRNKGNFPGRFSGRQFSNSRSEMNVSTLELGDSALYLCASSWESGGYQETQYFGPGTRLLVL.

This clonotype was recorded at least ten times. CDR3 bases: TGTGCCAGCAGTTACTCGGAGGGTCAGCCCCAGCATTTT. Amino acids: CASSYSEGQPQHF. The chain joins TRBV6-6 to TRBJ1-5; D not certain. V lost 0 bases, J lost 6 bases, and 6 bases lay in between. This CDR3 has 13 amino acids. Germline CDR1 and CDR2: MNHNY and SVGAGI (reference sequence).

A remark on this clonotype: Given a much more abundant clone one base away, this may be a read error. J is TRBJ1-5 and V is TRBV20-1; D is perhaps TRBD1 (5 bases). CDR3 length: 13 amino acids. CDR1 is DFQATT, CDR2 SNEGSKA, per germline (reference sequence). The chain's CDR3 is CSARDGRDQLQHF. The CDR3 DNA reads TGCAGTGCTAGAGATGGGAGGGACCAGCTCCAGCATTTT.

In its sample, this clonotype was seen a few times. The V call is TRBV7-9, the J call TRBJ2-5; 9 bases align to TRBD2. The CDR3 is made up of 14 amino acids. Germline V gene sequence: CDR1 SEHNR, CDR2 FQNEAQ (reference sequence). V was clipped by 3 bases and J by 3 bases; unmatched bases: 2. In DNA form, the CDR3 reads TGTGCCAGCAGCTTCCCTAGCGGGAAAGAGACCCAGTACTTC. It is translated as CASSFPSGKETQYF.

This clonotype was counted only a few times. The CDR3 bases are TGTGCCAGCAGCATCGCCAGGGCTGGAGGCTACACCTTC. Its translation is CASSIARAGGYTF. The V call is TRBV28, the J call TRBJ1-2; a weak D match, TRBD1 (5 bases). Looked up from germline, CDR1 is MDHEN and CDR2 is SYDVKM. This CDR3 contains 13 residues. V was clipped by 6 bases and J by 8 bases, with 16 bases between them.

As regards this clonotype: Germline is not matched at one junction end, which may reflect a read error. The chain couples TRBV18 to TRBJ2-1, with 8 nucleotides matching TRBD2. CDR1 and CDR2 (germline): KGHSH, LQKENI. This CDR3 is built from 14 residues. This CDR3 reads CASSPQRGWSELFF. CDR3 DNA: TGTGCCAGCTCACCACAGCGGGGGTGGAGTGAGCTGTTCTTC.

This clonotype has a handful of counts. V gene TRBV5-1 combines with J gene TRBJ2-7; possibly TRBD1 for D (6 bases). The V gene's germline CDR1 is SGHRS and CDR2 YFSETQ. V lost 4 bases and J lost 2, with 13 bases in between. This CDR3 region has 14 residues. CDR3 coding DNA: TGCGCCAGCAGCGGGACGACAGGTGCCTACGAGCAGTACTTC. Amino acids: CASSGTTGAYEQYF.

About this clonotype: One junction end does not reproduce the germline sequence, and a read error may be involved. CDR3 sequence: CVSRFASGAHGELFF. The CDR3 DNA reads as TGTGTCAGCCGCTTCGCATCGGGGGCCCACGGGGAGCTGTTTTTT. The chain links TRBV11-3 to TRBJ2-2; the D call may be TRBD1 or TRBD2 (6 bases each). The CDR3 runs to 15 residues. Germline V gene lookup returns CDR1 SGHNT and CDR2 YENEEA.

As concerns this clonotype: A much bigger clone sits one base away, suggesting this may be a read error. This rearrangement joins TRBV7-8 to TRBJ1-2; D is possibly TRBD1 (5 bases). CDR1 is SGHVS, CDR2 FQNEAQ, per germline. This CDR3 region has 13 residues. Here the CDR3 DNA reads TGTGCCAGCAGTCCGGGACGCGACTATGGCTACGCCTTC. It codes for CASSPGRDYGYAF.

With respect to this clonotype: Compared with germline, one end of the junction differs, possibly owing to a read error. This rearrangement joins TRBV29-1 to TRBJ1-2; TRBD1 matches at 7 bases. This CDR3 has 14 amino acids. Germline V gives CDR1 SQVTM, CDR2 ANQGSEA. As DNA, the CDR3 is TGCAGCATCCCAAACAGGGGAGCTAACTATCGCTACACCTTC. Encoded protein: CSIPNRGANYRYTF.

This clonotype has only a few counts. A much bigger clone sits one base away, suggesting this may be a read error. V gene TRBV28 combines with J gene TRBJ2-2; no firm D call. The CDR3 length is 13 residues. The germline V gene has CDR1 MDHEN and CDR2 SYDVKM. V was clipped by 6 bases and J by 7 bases, with 12 bases between them. The CDR3 DNA follows: TGTGCCAGCAGCGTCCCTGGGCTCGGGGAGCTGTTTTTT. This encodes CASSVPGLGELFF.

V is TRBV12-3 or TRBV12-4 and J is TRBJ2-1, with D perhaps matching TRBD1 (5 bases). This CDR3 comprises 11 residues. With 6 bases removed from V and 9 bases from J, the gap between germline ends came to 9 bases. The CDR3 spells CASSQGGEQFF. In DNA form, the CDR3 reads TGTGCCAGCAGCCAGGGTGGTGAGCAGTTCTTC.

Regarding this clonotype: The junction and the germline gene differ at one end; a read error may be behind it. The chain employs TRBV19 and TRBJ2-5, with TRBD2 matching over 10 bases. The CDR3 has 14 residues. Germline CDR1 reads LNHDA; CDR2 reads SQIVND (reference sequence). The CDR3 coding sequence is TGTGCCAGTAGTACCGGGACTAGCGTCGGAGCCCAGTATTTC. This gives the protein CASSTGTSVGAQYF.

This clonotype was observed many times. The chain carries TRBV6-6 and TRBJ2-5; D may be TRBD2 (6 bases). Germline V lookup: CDR1 MNHNY, CDR2 SVGAGI (reference sequence). V shed 2 bases and J shed 0 bases, with 13 bases lying between them. The CDR3 totals 16 residues. The CDR3 sequence is CASSYPREDYQETQYF. The CDR3 DNA reads as TGTGCCAGCAGTTACCCGAGGGAGGACTACCAAGAGACCCAGTACTTC.

This clonotype is termed large. The CDR3 DNA is TGCAGCGCCAGGACAGGGGGCTTGTACACTGAAGCTTTCTTT. The encoded protein is CSARTGGLYTEAFF. The rearrangement joins TRBV29-1 to TRBJ1-1, with 11 bases that match TRBD1. V trimming: 7 bases; J trimming: 3 bases; junction bases outside the gene matches: 7. Germline CDR1 and CDR2: SQVTM and ANQGSEA. The CDR3 has 14 residues.

In the case of this clonotype: No conserved phenylalanine or tryptophan is present at the end of the CDR3, so a read error is the likely explanation. The rearrangement links TRBV29-1 to TRBJ1-1; no clear D gene. V was clipped by 7 bases and J by 3 bases, with 12 bases between them. The CDR3 has 12 residues. CDR1 is SQVTM, CDR2 ANQGSEA, per germline. CDR3 coding DNA: TGCAGCGCTAGAGTGGGCGACACTGAAGCTTTCATT. It translates to CSARVGDTEAFI.